Below, 31 T cell receptor beta chains from the same sample are listed, as sequenced in a study of T cell repertoires in cytomegalovirus infection. TCRdb ran MiXCR on the reads and lists one entry per CDR3 protein. The table lists over 300,000 distinct CDR3 sequences, roughly 16% of them singletons. Sequenced input: PBMCs. Every receptor here comes from a human donor in good health (CMV status not recorded). Some clones in this sample may be carry-over from other donors' samples.

This clonotype was found many times. This sequence joins TRBV24-1 and TRBJ2-3; D not certain. CDR1 is KGHDR, CDR2 SFDVKD, per germline. The CDR3 runs to 19 residues. Deletions cut 4 bases from V and 1 base from J, with 23 bases between. The CDR3 is CATSDPSSAASFGTDTQYF. In nucleotides, the CDR3 is TGTGCCACCAGTGACCCGTCGAGCGCGGCGAGTTTCGGCACAGATACGCAGTATTTT.

The chain couples TRBV5-1 to TRBJ2-7; D is perhaps TRBD1 (5 bases). Germline loops: CDR1 SGHRS, CDR2 YFSETQ. The V end lost 3 bases, the J end lost 3 bases, and 16 bases lay between the germline ends. CDR3 length: 15 residues. The CDR3 DNA reads TGCGCCAGCAGCTACGCGCCAGGGAATGTCTACGAGCAGTACTTC. Translated: CASSYAPGNVYEQYF.

This clonotype was picked up one time. The J gene is TRBJ1-1, the V gene TRBV5-6, with D maybe TRBD1 (5 bases). Trimming pared 4 bases from V and 5 bases from J, leaving 18 bases between. The CDR3 length is 15 residues. CDR1 and CDR2 from the germline V gene are SGHDT and YYEEEE. The CDR3 protein is CASSDMGGGGTEAFF. In nucleotides, the CDR3 is TGTGCCAGCAGCGACATGGGGGGAGGAGGGACTGAAGCTTTCTTT.

This clonotype was recorded at least ten times. V is TRBV7-2 and J is TRBJ2-5; D is uncertain. The V gene lost 2 bases and the J gene lost 2 bases, with 15 bases spanning the gap. The germline gives CDR1 SGHTA, CDR2 FQGNSA. The CDR3 has 16 residues. The chain's CDR3 is CASSLFRNSLQETQYF. CDR3 sequence (DNA): TGTGCCAGCAGCTTATTCAGGAACTCGCTACAAGAGACCCAGTACTTC.

V is TRBV12-5 and J is TRBJ1-5; TRBD1 matches at 8 bases. In germline, CDR1 is LGHNT, CDR2 FRNRAP. The CDR3 extends over 14 amino acids. V shed 2 bases, J shed 4 bases, and the junction held 1 base outside the gene matches. The CDR3 coding sequence is TGTGCTAGTGGTTTGAGGACAGGGAATCAGCCCCAGCATTTT. Translated: CASGLRTGNQPQHF.

The chain is built from TRBV20-1 and TRBJ1-1, with 7 bases matching TRBD1. Germline assignment: CDR1 DFQATT and CDR2 SNEGSKA (reference sequence). Trimming removed 6 bases from V and 1 base from J; junction bases left unmatched: 2. The CDR3 spans 12 residues. The CDR3 sequence: CSARTGNTEAFF. DNA for the CDR3: TGCAGTGCCAGGACAGGGAACACTGAAGCTTTCTTT.

This clonotype was observed at least ten times. V gene TRBV7-8 combines with J gene TRBJ2-7; D is tentatively TRBD1 or TRBD2 (6 bases each). V dropped 1 base and J dropped 3 bases, with 16 bases sitting between them. Germline V gene sequence: CDR1 SGHVS, CDR2 FQNEAQ. This CDR3 is built from 16 residues. The CDR3 bases are TGTGCCAGCAGCTTAGGGGGGGCAGCAGGGGTCTACGAGCAGTACTTC. This sequence encodes CASSLGGAAGVYEQYF.

This chain joins TRBV12-3 or TRBV12-4 and TRBJ1-5, with D possibly matching TRBD1 (5 bases). V dropped 3 bases and J dropped 5 bases, with 14 bases sitting between them. The CDR3 has 15 amino acids. The chain's CDR3 is CASSFYGQGDQPQHF. CDR3 coding DNA: TGTGCCAGCAGTTTTTATGGGCAGGGCGATCAGCCCCAGCATTTT.

The chain has TRBV7-9 and TRBJ1-5; 9 bases line up with TRBD1. Germline V gene sequence: CDR1 SEHNR, CDR2 FQNEAQ (reference sequence). V lost 5 bases, J lost 7 bases, and 6 bases stayed unmatched. This CDR3 spans 14 amino acids. The CDR3 DNA sequence: TGTGCCAGCAGCCGGGGACAGGGACACCAGCCCCAGCATTTT. Translating gives CASSRGQGHQPQHF.

Comment on this clonotype: A read error may explain this, as a much larger clone is one base away. The genes are TRBV20-1 and TRBJ2-2, with D possibly matching TRBD2 (5 bases). This CDR3 is built from 15 residues. Germline lookup yields CDR1 DFQATT and CDR2 SNEGSKA (reference sequence). Trimming took 6 bases from V and 1 from J, leaving 15 bases between them. The CDR3 loop reads CSARSEGVNTGELFF. DNA of the CDR3: TGCAGTGCAAGGAGCGAGGGAGTGAACACCGGGGAGCTGTTTTTT.

The V call is TRBV10-3, the J call TRBJ2-7; D is possibly TRBD1 (6 bases). CDR1 is ENHRY and CDR2 is SYGVKD in the germline V gene. The CDR3 has 11 amino acids. V lost 8 bases, J lost 5 bases, and 10 bases lay in between. The CDR3 protein is CAIGQTHEQYF. CDR3 coding DNA: TGTGCCATCGGACAGACCCACGAGCAGTACTTC.

This clonotype was observed at least ten times. V usage is TRBV7-2 and J usage is TRBJ1-6, with a possible D match to TRBD1 (5 bases). V lost 1 base and J 8 bases, leaving 18 bases between the germline ends. The CDR3 is made up of 17 amino acids. Germline CDR1 SGHTA, CDR2 FQGNSA. DNA of the CDR3: TGTGCCAGCAGCTTAGTTATGGGGCGCCTTGGGGATTCACCCCTCCACTTT. Residues: CASSLVMGRLGDSPLHF. Filled out from reference TRBV7-2 and TRBJ1-6, the complete variable domain reads GAGVSQSPSNKVTEKGKDVELRCDPISGHTALYWYRQSLGQGLEFLIYFQGNSAPDKSGLPSDRFSAERTGGSVSTLTIQRTQQEDSAVYLCASSLVMGRLGDSPLHFGNGTRLTVT.

The sample holds a few counts of this clonotype. CDR3 DNA sequence: TGTGCCAGCGGAGACAGCTCTGGAAACACCATATATTTT. Its protein product is CASGDSSGNTIYF. The rearrangement uses TRBV6-2 or TRBV6-3 and TRBJ1-3; D may be TRBD1 (5 bases). Germline values: CDR1 MNHEY, CDR2 SVGEGT. V lost 8 bases and J lost 0, with 8 bases in between. The CDR3 extends over 13 amino acids.

There are many counts of this clonotype. This chain links TRBV7-2 with TRBJ2-7; 9 nucleotides agree with TRBD1. The CDR3 contains 15 residues. The germline V gene encodes CDR1 SGHTA and CDR2 FQGNSA. With 5 bases clipped from V and 4 bases from J, the junction kept 9 bases outside the gene matches. The CDR3 region has the DNA TGTGCCAGCAGCCGGACTGGGACAGGGCTATACGAGCAGTACTTC. It specifies CASSRTGTGLYEQYF.

The chain recombines TRBV29-1 with TRBJ1-3; the D gene is possibly TRBD1 (5 bases). The CDR3 has 14 residues. Germline CDR1 SQVTM, CDR2 ANQGSEA. V was trimmed by 4 bases and J by 4 bases, leaving 14 bases between them. This CDR3 reads CSVAQGTVGNTIYF. CDR3 DNA sequence: TGCAGCGTTGCCCAAGGGACTGTCGGAAACACCATATATTTT.

This clonotype has more than one count but fewer than ten. The rearrangement uses TRBV6-5 and TRBJ2-7; D is possibly TRBD1 (5 bases). Germline V gene data show CDR1 as MNHEY and CDR2 as SVGAGI. The CDR3 sequence is 14 residues long. V lost 0 bases and J lost 2, with 8 bases in between. The CDR3 loop reads CASSYSGRAYEQYF. CDR3 nucleotides: TGTGCCAGCAGTTACTCGGGCAGGGCCTACGAGCAGTACTTC.

This clonotype was detected many times. The chain couples TRBV7-2 to TRBJ1-2; 11 bases match TRBD1. The CDR3 consists of 15 residues. CDR1 and CDR2 (germline): SGHTA, FQGNSA. J was trimmed by 7 bases and V by 5 bases; bases with no gene match: 9. The CDR3 coding sequence is TGTGCCAGCAGCGCCGGACAGGGGGCGCAGGGTGGCTACACCTTC. This codes for CASSAGQGAQGGYTF.

The chain carries TRBV7-9 and TRBJ2-4; D may correspond to TRBD1 or TRBD2 (6 bases each). Trimming took 1 base from V and 8 from J, leaving 12 bases between them. CDR3 length equals 14 residues. Germline CDR1 is SEHNR and CDR2 is FQNEAQ (reference sequence). For the CDR3, the DNA is TGTGCCAGCAGCTTAGTCGCAGGGGAGGACATTCAGTACTTC. As protein: CASSLVAGEDIQYF.

This clonotype was observed a few times. The chain uses TRBV2 and TRBJ2-3; D not certain. V was clipped by 8 bases and J by 1 base, with 16 bases between them. The CDR3 contains 15 residues. Germline values: CDR1 SNHLY, CDR2 FYNNEI. This CDR3 is CASGKGSPGTDTQYF. CDR3 sequence (DNA): TGTGCCAGCGGGAAGGGAAGCCCCGGCACAGATACGCAGTATTTT. Full variable domain (rest looked up from reference TRBV2 and TRBJ2-3): EPEVTQTPSHQVTQMGQEVILRCVPISNHLYFYWYRQILGQKVEFLVSFYNNEISEKSEIFDDQFSVERPDGSNFTLKIRSTKLEDSAMYFCASGKGSPGTDTQYFGPGTRLTVL.

This clonotype has a handful of counts. The chain links TRBV7-8 to TRBJ1-4; a possible D gene is TRBD1 (6 bases). Looked up from germline, CDR1 is SGHVS and CDR2 is FQNEAQ. CDR3 size: 14 residues. Trimming took off 1 base at V and 5 bases at J, with 8 bases between the two ends. Written as DNA, the CDR3 is TGTGCCAGCAGCTTAGACCAGGGGAATGAAAAACTGTTTTTT. Residues: CASSLDQGNEKLFF.

V usage is TRBV5-4 and J usage is TRBJ2-6; D is perhaps TRBD1 (6 bases). Germline assignment: CDR1 SGHNT and CDR2 YYREEE (reference sequence). Trimming stripped 0 bases from V and 0 bases from J, with 16 bases between. There are 19 residues in the CDR3. The chain's CDR3 is CASSLGWQGKVSGANVLTF. DNA for the CDR3: TGTGCCAGCAGCTTGGGTTGGCAGGGGAAGGTCTCTGGGGCCAACGTCCTGACTTTC.

V usage is TRBV7-2 and J usage is TRBJ2-6, with 7 bases fitting TRBD1. The CDR3 sequence is 18 residues long. After removal of 3 bases from V and 0 bases from J, the junction contained 8 bases not matched to a gene. Germline V gives CDR1 SGHTA, CDR2 FQGNSA. Here the CDR3 DNA reads TGTGCCAGCAGCTTCCGTTCACAGGGGTACTCTGGGGCCAACGTCCTGACTTTC. Translation: CASSFRSQGYSGANVLTF.

This clonotype was seen many times. V gene TRBV6-1 combines with J gene TRBJ1-2; D is ambiguous. There are 15 residues in the CDR3. Germline V CDR1 and CDR2: MNHNS, SASEGT. V lost 0 bases, J lost 3 bases, and 11 bases lay in between. DNA of the CDR3: TGTGCCAGCAGTGAAGCGCTAGGAGCTTACTATGGCTACACCTTC. It yields the protein CASSEALGAYYGYTF.

This clonotype was observed a few times. The J gene is TRBJ1-2, the V gene TRBV6-5; D may be TRBD1 (6 bases). The CDR3 consists of 16 residues. V was cut by 6 bases and J by 5 bases, with 22 bases left in between. Germline CDR1 reads MNHEY; CDR2 reads SVGAGI. The CDR3 region is CASSLIPTGLGYGYTF. In DNA form, the CDR3 reads TGTGCCAGCAGCCTAATCCCTACAGGGTTGGGGTATGGCTACACCTTC.

The chain uses TRBV3-1 and TRBJ2-1; no firm D call. CDR1 is LGHDT, CDR2 YNNKEL, per germline (reference sequence). This CDR3 is built from 16 residues. Trimming stripped 0 bases from V and 0 bases from J, with 9 bases between. The DNA for the CDR3 is TGTGCCAGCAGCCAAGAAGGCCTAAGCTCCTACAATGAGCAGTTCTTC. It encodes CASSQEGLSSYNEQFF.

This chain connects TRBV19 to TRBJ1-2; the match to TRBD1 covers 8 bases. In germline, CDR1 is LNHDA, CDR2 SQIVND (reference sequence). With 7 bases clipped from V and 1 base from J, the junction kept 8 bases outside the gene matches. The CDR3 has 15 amino acids. CDR3 residues: CASIAGQGGNYGYTF. In nucleotides, the CDR3 is TGTGCCAGTATCGCCGGACAGGGTGGTAACTATGGCTACACCTTC.

The V and J genes are TRBV7-3 and TRBJ2-1; 7 bases agree with TRBD1. Per the germline V gene, CDR1 is SGHTA and CDR2 is FQGTGA. The CDR3 contains 15 residues. Unmatched junction bases numbered 6, after V lost 6 bases and J lost 1 base. Here the CDR3 reads CASSWKTGSYNEQFF. The CDR3 DNA follows: TGTGCCAGCAGTTGGAAGACAGGGTCCTACAATGAGCAGTTCTTC.

There are many counts of this clonotype. This chain joins TRBV7-2 and TRBJ2-7; possibly TRBD1 or TRBD2 for D (5 bases each). Germline CDR1 reads SGHTA; CDR2 reads FQGNSA. This CDR3 region has 13 residues. Trimming cost V 1 base and J 4 bases, with 8 bases left between them. The CDR3: CASSLGDQYEQYF. Here the CDR3 DNA reads TGTGCCAGCAGCTTAGGGGACCAGTACGAGCAGTACTTC.

This clonotype occurred many times. This chain uses TRBV4-1 with TRBJ2-3, with D possibly TRBD1 on 6 matching bases. Germline V CDR1 and CDR2: MGHRA, YSYEKL. The ends were cut back, 1 base at V and 1 base at J, with 15 bases in the middle. The CDR3 totals 17 residues. The CDR3 reads CASSQGPTGSRTDTQYF. The CDR3 region has the DNA TGCGCCAGCAGCCAAGGACCGACAGGATCCCGCACAGATACGCAGTATTTT.

The sample holds many counts of this clonotype. This chain joins TRBV6-1 and TRBJ2-3, with TRBD2 matching 11 bases. After removal of 3 bases from V and 2 bases from J, the junction contained 4 bases not matched to a gene. The CDR3 covers 16 residues. Germline CDR1 MNHNS, CDR2 SASEGT. CDR3 nucleotide sequence: TGTGCCAGCAGTGACCCTAGCGGGGGGACCACAGATACGCAGTATTTT. This sequence encodes CASSDPSGGTTDTQYF.

V usage is TRBV18 and J usage is TRBJ1-1; 9 positions match TRBD1. In germline, CDR1 is KGHSH, CDR2 LQKENI. Trimming cost V 5 bases and J 2 bases; bases outside gene matches: 6. The CDR3 extends over 15 amino acids. The CDR3 protein is CASSTGQGGNTEAFF. In nucleotides, the CDR3 is TGTGCCAGCTCAACGGGACAGGGAGGAAACACTGAAGCTTTCTTT.